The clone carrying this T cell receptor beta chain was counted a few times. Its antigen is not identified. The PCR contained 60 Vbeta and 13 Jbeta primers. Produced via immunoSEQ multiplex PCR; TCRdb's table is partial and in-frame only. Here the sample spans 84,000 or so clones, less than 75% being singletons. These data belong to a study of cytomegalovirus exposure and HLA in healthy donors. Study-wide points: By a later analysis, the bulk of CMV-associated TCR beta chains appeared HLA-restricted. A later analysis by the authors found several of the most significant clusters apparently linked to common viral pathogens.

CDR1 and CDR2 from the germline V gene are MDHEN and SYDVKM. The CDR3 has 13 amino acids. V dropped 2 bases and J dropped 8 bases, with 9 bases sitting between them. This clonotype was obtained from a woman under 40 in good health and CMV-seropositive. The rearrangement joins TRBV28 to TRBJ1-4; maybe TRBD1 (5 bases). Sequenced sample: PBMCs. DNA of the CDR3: TGTGCCAGCAGTTTAGTAACAGGAGAAAAACTGTTTTTT. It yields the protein CASSLVTGEKLFF. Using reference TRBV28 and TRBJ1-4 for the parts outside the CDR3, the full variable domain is DVKVTQSSRYLVKRTGEKVFLECVQDMDHENMFWYRQDPGLGLRLIYFSYDVKMKEKGDIPEGYSVSREKKERFSLILESASTNQTSMYLCASSLVTGEKLFFGSGTQLSVL.